The subject of this entry is one TCR beta chain. Antigen: not known. What was sequenced were expressed TCRB transcripts, since all of the isolated RNA had been reverse transcribed. For naive, central memory and regulatory T cell samples, reads averaged roughly 3.5 million. The assay was immunoSEQ multiplex PCR, and TCRdb's table has in-frame clones only and misses some. The sample contains 600,000 to 700,000 clones, about an eighth of which appear only once. The data are from a study of beta chain features in type 1 diabetes. Notes on the study in general: Researchers cautioned that cDNA sequencing could over-represent cells with high TCR expression. The study found moderately but significantly shorter TCRB CDR3s in all four CD4+ subsets of Type 1 diabetes patients. Within the patient group, naive, central memory and Treg TCRB repertoires appeared more similar to each other than within healthy donors.

This CDR3 is built from 15 residues. Germline loops: CDR1 ENHRY, CDR2 SYGVKD. V lost 5 bases, J lost 0 bases, and 12 bases lay in between. Material for sequencing was naive CD4+ T cells from blood. V is TRBV10-3 and J is TRBJ2-3, with D tentatively TRBD2 (5 bases). The origin of this receptor is a man aged 18 to 30 with type 1 diabetes. CDR3 amino acids: CAISNTGLSTDTQYF. The CDR3 region has the DNA TGTGCCATCAGTAACACTGGACTCAGCACAGATACGCAGTATTTT.